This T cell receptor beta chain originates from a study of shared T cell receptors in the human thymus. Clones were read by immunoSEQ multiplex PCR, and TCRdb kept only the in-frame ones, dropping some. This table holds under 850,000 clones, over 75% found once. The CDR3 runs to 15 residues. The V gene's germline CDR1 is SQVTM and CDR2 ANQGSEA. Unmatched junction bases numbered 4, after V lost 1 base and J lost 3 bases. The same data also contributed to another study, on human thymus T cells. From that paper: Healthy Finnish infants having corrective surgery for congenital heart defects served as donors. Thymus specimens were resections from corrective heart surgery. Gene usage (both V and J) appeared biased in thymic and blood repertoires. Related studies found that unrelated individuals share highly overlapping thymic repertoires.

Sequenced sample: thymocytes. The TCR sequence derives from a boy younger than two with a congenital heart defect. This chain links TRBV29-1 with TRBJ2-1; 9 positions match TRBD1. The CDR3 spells CSVEGTGVCYNEQFF. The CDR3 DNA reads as TGCAGCGTTGAAGGGACAGGGGTGTGCTACAATGAGCAGTTCTTC.